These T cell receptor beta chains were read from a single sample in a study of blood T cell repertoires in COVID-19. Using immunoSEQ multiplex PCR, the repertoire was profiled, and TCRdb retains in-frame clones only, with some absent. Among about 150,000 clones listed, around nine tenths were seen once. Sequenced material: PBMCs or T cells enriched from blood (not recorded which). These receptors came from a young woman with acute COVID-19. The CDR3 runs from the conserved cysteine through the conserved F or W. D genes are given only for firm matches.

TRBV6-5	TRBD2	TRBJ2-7	TGTGCCAGCAGGGATCTAGCGGGAGGCTCCTACGAGCAGTACTTC	CASRDLAGGSYEQYF
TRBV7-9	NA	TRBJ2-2	TGTGCCAGCAGCCACAGGGACGTCGGGGAGCTGTTTTTT	CASSHRDVGELFF
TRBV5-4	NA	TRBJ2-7	TGTGCCAGCAGCTTGGAGCGTATCACCTACGAGCAGTACTTC	CASSLERITYEQYF
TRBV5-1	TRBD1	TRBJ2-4	TGCGCCAGCAGCACAGGGACAGGGGATGACATTCAGTACTTC	CASSTGTGDDIQYF
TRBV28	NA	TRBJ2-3	TGTGCCAGCAGTTTGCCAGGTGGAAGCACAGATACGCAGTATTTT	CASSLPGGSTDTQYF
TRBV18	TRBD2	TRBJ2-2	TGTGCCAGCTCACCGACTAGCGGGGCGAACACCGGGGAGCTGTTTTTT	CASSPTSGANTGELFF
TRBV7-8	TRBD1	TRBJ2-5	TGTGCCAGCAGCTCCGGGACAGGGATGGGGGAAGAGACCCAGTACTTC	CASSSGTGMGEETQYF
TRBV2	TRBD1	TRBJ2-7	TGTGCCAGCAGGGATCAACCTTCCGGGACAGTCCAGTACTTC	CASRDQPSGTVQYF
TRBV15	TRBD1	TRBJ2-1	TGTGCCACCAGCAGAGTAGGGGGCACCCTCTACAATGAGCAGTTCTTC	CATSRVGGTLYNEQFF
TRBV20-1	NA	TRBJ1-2	TGCAGTGCTAGTGTCGGGGGAGGTAACTATGGCTACACCTTC	CSASVGGGNYGYTF
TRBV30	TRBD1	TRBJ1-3	TGTGCCTGGGCTGGACAGGGAGCGCTGGGAAACACCATATATTTT	CAWAGQGALGNTIYF